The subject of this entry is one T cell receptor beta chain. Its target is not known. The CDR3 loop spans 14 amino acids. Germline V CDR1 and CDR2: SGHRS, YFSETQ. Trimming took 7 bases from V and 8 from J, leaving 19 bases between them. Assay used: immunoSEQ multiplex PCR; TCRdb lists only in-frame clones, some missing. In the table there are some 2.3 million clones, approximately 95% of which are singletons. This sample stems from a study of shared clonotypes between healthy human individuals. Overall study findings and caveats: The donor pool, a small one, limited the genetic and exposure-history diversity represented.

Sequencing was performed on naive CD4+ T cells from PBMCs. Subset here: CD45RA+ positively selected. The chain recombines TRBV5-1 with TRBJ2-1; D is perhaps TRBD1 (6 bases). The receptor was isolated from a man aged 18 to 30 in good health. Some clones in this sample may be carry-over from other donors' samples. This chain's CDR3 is CASEKQGIKDEQFF. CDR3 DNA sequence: TGCGCCAGCGAGAAACAGGGTATTAAGGATGAGCAGTTCTTC.